The 26 T cell receptor beta chains below come from one sample, sequenced in a study of T cells of healthy individuals. TCRdb recomputed calls from the 5' RACE reads with MiXCR, one row per CDR3 protein. The repertoire holds about 96,000 distinct CDR3 sequences, with 17% as singletons. These receptors all stem from a human donor in good health.

This clonotype appeared a few times. The chain couples TRBV6-1 to TRBJ1-5, with 9 nucleotides matching TRBD1. V lost 6 bases and J lost 1; bases outside the gene matches: 10. The CDR3 is made up of 17 amino acids. Germline loops: CDR1 MNHNS, CDR2 SASEGT. The CDR3, as DNA: TGTGCCAGCAGCCCGGGACAGGGTAGAGGGAGCAATCAGCCCCAGCATTTT. Protein sequence: CASSPGQGRGSNQPQHF.

V and J are TRBV12-3 or TRBV12-4 and TRBJ2-6; D is uncertain. CDR3 size: 16 residues. V dropped 10 bases and J dropped 0 bases, with 16 bases sitting between them. Here the CDR3 DNA reads TGTGCCACTTCAACTCAGGCTCGCTCTGGGGCCAACGTCCTGACTTTC. It yields the protein CATSTQARSGANVLTF.

This rearrangement joins TRBV20-1 to TRBJ1-6; D remains ambiguous. The CDR3 runs to 17 residues. CDR1 DFQATT and CDR2 SNEGSKA come from the germline V gene (reference sequence). The V and J ends lost 2 bases and 2 bases respectively, with 16 bases between them. As DNA, the CDR3 is TGCAGTGCTAGACACCAGGCCCTACTTACCTATAATTCACCCCTCCACTTT. Amino acids: CSARHQALLTYNSPLHF.

This clonotype appeared a few times. The rearrangement joins TRBV2 to TRBJ1-1; D is undetermined. Germline-derived CDR1 and CDR2 are SNHLY and FYNNEI. V dropped 7 bases and J dropped 0 bases, with 9 bases sitting between them. The CDR3 runs 13 residues. The CDR3 DNA reads TGTGCCAGCAATTTGGAAATGAACACTGAAGCTTTCTTT. It is translated as CASNLEMNTEAFF. The variable domain in full, completed from reference TRBV2 and TRBJ1-1, reads EPEVTQTPSHQVTQMGQEVILRCVPISNHLYFYWYRQILGQKVEFLVSFYNNEISEKSEIFDDQFSVERPDGSNFTLKIRSTKLEDSAMYFCASNLEMNTEAFFGQGTRLTVV.

This clonotype occurred once. The chain couples TRBV6-6 to TRBJ2-7; tentative D call: TRBD1 (7 bases). Looked up from germline, CDR1 is MNHNY and CDR2 is SVGAGI (reference sequence). The CDR3 runs 14 residues. V lost 7 bases and J lost 6, with 19 bases in between. The CDR3 nucleotides read TGTGCCAGCACCCCAGTTGGGCAGGGGGGCGAGCAGTACTTC. Protein product: CASTPVGQGGEQYF.

V usage is TRBV15 and J usage is TRBJ2-2, with 8 bases lining up with TRBD1. This CDR3 comprises 14 residues. With V trimmed by 2 bases and J by 8 bases, 4 bases remained unmatched. Germline loops: CDR1 LNHNV, CDR2 YYDKDF (reference sequence). The DNA of the CDR3 is TGTGCCACCAGCAGATCCCGGACAGGGGGGGAGCTGTTTTTT. Translated, it gives CATSRSRTGGELFF. The entire variable domain, with the rest obtained from reference TRBV15 and TRBJ2-2, is as follows: DAMVIQNPRYQVTQFGKPVTLSCSQTLNHNVMYWYQQKSSQAPKLLFHYYDKDFNNEADTPDNFQSRRPNTSFCFLDIRSPGLGDTAMYLCATSRSRTGGELFFGEGSRLTVL.

This clonotype was counted at least ten times. The chain combines TRBV7-9 with TRBJ2-1; no reliable D call. The germline CDR1 and CDR2 sequences are SEHNR and FQNEAQ (reference sequence). The CDR3 is 15 residues long. V was trimmed by 0 bases and J by 6 bases, leaving 12 bases between them. The CDR3: CASSLAMGSPNEQFF. CDR3 DNA: TGTGCCAGCAGCTTAGCGATGGGATCCCCCAATGAGCAGTTCTTC.

The chain combines TRBV5-1 with TRBJ2-5; 7 nucleotides match TRBD1. CDR3 length equals 15 residues. From germline, CDR1 is SGHRS and CDR2 YFSETQ. The J segment lost 3 bases and the V segment lost 0 bases, leaving 5 bases of the junction unmatched. CDR3 in amino acids: CASSLGQGVEETQYF. Here the CDR3 DNA reads TGCGCCAGCAGCTTGGGACAGGGAGTGGAAGAGACCCAGTACTTC.

This clonotype came up many times. The rearrangement links TRBV2 to TRBJ2-7; D might be TRBD1 (5 bases). The length of the CDR3 is 15 residues. Deletions cut 3 bases from V and 5 bases from J, with 17 bases between. Germline assignment: CDR1 SNHLY and CDR2 FYNNEI. This CDR3 reads CASSDGQGLPDEQYF. Here the CDR3 DNA reads TGTGCCAGCAGTGATGGGCAGGGCCTTCCAGACGAGCAGTACTTC.

The chain employs TRBV4-3 and TRBJ2-3; a weak D match, TRBD2 (6 bases). This CDR3 comprises 17 residues. V shed 0 bases and J shed 5 bases, with 18 bases lying between them. CDR1 and CDR2 from the germline V gene are LGHNA and YSLEER. The CDR3 is CASSQDLAGNSGDTQYF. CDR3 DNA: TGCGCCAGCAGCCAAGATCTTGCGGGGAACTCTGGAGATACGCAGTATTTT.

In its sample, this clonotype was seen many times. The chain links TRBV20-1 to TRBJ2-5, with no clear D. V was shortened by 7 bases and J by 1 base, with 13 bases between the two germline ends. The CDR3 covers 13 residues. The germline V gene encodes CDR1 DFQATT and CDR2 SNEGSKA (reference sequence). The CDR3 spells CSVYGRTQETQYF. CDR3 DNA: TGCAGTGTTTATGGCAGAACCCAAGAGACCCAGTACTTC.

About this clonotype: A much larger clone sits a single nucleotide away, making a read error possible. The chain carries TRBV4-2 and TRBJ1-1, with D possibly matching TRBD1 (5 bases). This CDR3 is 14 amino acids long. Germline V lookup: CDR1 LGHNA, CDR2 YNFKEQ. The V end was cut by 2 bases, the J end by 1 base, with 8 bases between. The CDR3 here is CASSQFGGNTEAFF. The CDR3 DNA is TGTGCCAGCAGCCAATTCGGGGGGAACACTGAAGCTTTCTTT.

This chain joins TRBV7-9 and TRBJ2-1; TRBD1 aligns across 7 bases. The J segment lost 3 bases and the V segment lost 5 bases, leaving 10 bases of the junction unmatched. This CDR3 region has 16 residues. Germline loops: CDR1 SEHNR, CDR2 FQNEAQ (reference sequence). The DNA for the CDR3 is TGTGCCAGCAGCCGCTACCACGGACAGGTCTACAATGAGCAGTTCTTC. This sequence encodes CASSRYHGQVYNEQFF.

This clonotype has only a few counts. The chain employs TRBV7-9 and TRBJ2-1, with a possible D match to TRBD1 (6 bases). This CDR3 has 17 residues. V lost 1 base to trimming and J lost 0 bases, with 13 bases between them. The germline V gene has CDR1 SEHNR and CDR2 FQNEAQ (reference sequence). CDR3 sequence: CASSLGTELFSYNEQFF. In nucleotides, the CDR3 is TGTGCCAGCAGCTTAGGGACAGAGTTATTCTCCTACAATGAGCAGTTCTTC.

The sample holds one count of this clonotype. For the CDR3, the DNA is TGCGCCAGCAGCCAAGCGTTTGCGGAAGGGGTTAGTGAGCAGTTCTTC. Translated, it gives CASSQAFAEGVSEQFF. This rearrangement joins TRBV4-3 to TRBJ2-1, with D perhaps TRBD1 (5 bases). The V end lost 1 base, the J end lost 9 bases, and 19 bases lay between the germline ends. Looked up from germline, CDR1 is LGHNA and CDR2 is YSLEER. This CDR3 contains 16 residues.

This clonotype was counted at least ten times. The V gene is TRBV11-2, the J gene TRBJ2-6; D uncertain. The CDR3 contains 15 residues. Germline CDR1 is SGHAT and CDR2 is FQNNGV. The V and J ends lost 2 bases and 0 bases respectively, with 5 bases between them. CDR3 amino acids: CASSLLYSGANVLTF. The DNA of the CDR3 is TGTGCCAGCAGCTTATTGTACTCTGGGGCCAACGTCCTGACTTTC.

In its sample, this clonotype was seen a few times. The rearrangement joins TRBV9 to TRBJ1-4, with D unresolved. V was shortened by 0 bases and J by 6 bases, with 12 bases between the two germline ends. This CDR3 is 15 amino acids long. The germline CDR1 and CDR2 sequences are SGDLS and YYNGEE. The CDR3 here is CASSVDGNEDEKLFF. In nucleotides, the CDR3 is TGTGCCAGCAGCGTAGACGGGAACGAGGATGAAAAACTGTTTTTT. Supplemented by reference TRBV9 and TRBJ1-4, the full variable domain reads DSGVTQTPKHLITATGQRVTLRCSPRSGDLSVYWYQQSLDQGLQFLIQYYNGEERAKGNILERFSAQQFPDLHSELNLSSLELGDSALYFCASSVDGNEDEKLFFGSGTQLSVL.

V is TRBV10-3 and J is TRBJ1-6, with D possibly matching TRBD1 (6 bases). The CDR3 is made up of 16 amino acids. Germline-derived CDR1 and CDR2 are ENHRY and SYGVKD. The germline V and J ends were trimmed by 10 bases and 2 bases, with 18 bases remaining between them. In nucleotides, the CDR3 is TGTGCCACTCGGACAGCCGGTGGACCCTATAATTCACCCCTCCACTTT. It translates to CATRTAGGPYNSPLHF.

The V gene is TRBV4-1, the J gene TRBJ2-4; 7 bases are a match to TRBD1. CDR1 is MGHRA, CDR2 YSYEKL, per germline. The CDR3 spans 13 residues. J lost 6 bases, V lost 3 bases, and 2 bases had no gene match. The CDR3 coding sequence is TGCGCCAGCAGCCAGACAGGGCCAAACATTCAGTACTTC. This gives the protein CASSQTGPNIQYF.

This clonotype came up many times. The chain links TRBV15 to TRBJ2-1, with 9 bases that match TRBD2. With 1 base clipped from V and 4 bases from J, the junction kept 2 bases outside the gene matches. Germline lookup yields CDR1 LNHNV and CDR2 YYDKDF (reference sequence). The CDR3 sequence is 15 residues long. The chain's CDR3 is CATSRGGRAYNEQFF. CDR3 nucleotides: TGTGCCACCAGCAGAGGCGGGAGGGCGTACAATGAGCAGTTCTTC.

The gene calls are TRBV6-5 and TRBJ1-1, with 10 nucleotides matching TRBD1. CDR1 is MNHEY and CDR2 is SVGAGI in the germline V gene. The CDR3 contains 16 residues. Trimming at V came to 6 bases and at J to 5 bases, leaving 12 bases not matched to a gene. The CDR3 loop is CASRKRTGTGETEAFF. DNA of the CDR3: TGTGCCAGCAGGAAGAGGACAGGGACAGGGGAGACTGAAGCTTTCTTT.

This clonotype was seen ten or more times. The genes are TRBV28 and TRBJ2-7; D is perhaps TRBD1 (5 bases). V was shortened by 4 bases and J by 2 bases, with 9 bases between the two germline ends. The CDR3 contains 13 residues. In germline, CDR1 is MDHEN, CDR2 SYDVKM. CDR3: CASSYGRAYEQYF. The CDR3 nucleotides are TGTGCCAGCAGTTATGGCAGGGCCTACGAGCAGTACTTC.

This clonotype showed up just a few times. This sequence joins TRBV2 and TRBJ2-1, with D possibly TRBD2 on 5 matching bases. Trimming took 6 bases from V and 0 from J, leaving 9 bases between them. Germline values: CDR1 SNHLY, CDR2 FYNNEI. The length of the CDR3 is 14 residues. This CDR3 reads CASRGLDSYNEQFF. The DNA for the CDR3 is TGTGCCAGCAGAGGACTTGACTCCTACAATGAGCAGTTCTTC.

The CDR3 spells CASSLWAAGEKLFF. The CDR3 DNA follows: TGCGCCAGCAGCTTGTGGGCAGCTGGGGAAAAACTGTTTTTT. The chain couples TRBV5-1 to TRBJ1-4; D unclear. The CDR3 sequence is 14 residues long. CDR1 and CDR2 from the germline V gene are SGHRS and YFSETQ. V lost 1 base to trimming and J lost 8 bases, with 12 bases between them.

This rearrangement joins TRBV10-3 to TRBJ2-1; D unclear. Germline CDR1 and CDR2: ENHRY and SYGVKD. Trimming cost V 9 bases and J 7 bases, with 16 bases left between them. The CDR3 loop spans 13 amino acids. CDR3 DNA sequence: TGTGCCATTTTAGATGCTAGTCTAAATGAGCAGTTCTTC. Translated, it gives CAILDASLNEQFF.

The J gene is TRBJ1-2, the V gene TRBV6-1; 10 nucleotides match TRBD1. Germline trimming cut 6 bases from V and 4 bases from J; bases unmatched to any gene: 5. The CDR3 length is 14 residues. CDR1 is MNHNS and CDR2 is SASEGT in the germline V gene. The CDR3: CASRTRTGGYGYTF. The CDR3 DNA reads as TGTGCCAGCAGAACTAGGACAGGGGGCTATGGCTACACCTTC.